Listed below are T cell receptor beta chains from one sample, sequenced in a study of a mutant IDH1 vaccine in newly diagnosed glioma. Their cognate antigens are unknown. Sequenced by immunoSEQ multiplex PCR; TCRdb stores in-frame clones only, minus some. Among fewer than 90,000 clones, less than 90% were seen once, and the ten largest hold 10% to 15%. This sample comprised PBMCs, obtained from a glioma patient whose treatment included an IDH1 peptide vaccine. The source is a man aged 18 to 29 with glioma. The CDR3 runs from the conserved cysteine through the conserved F or W.

V: TRBV6-1
CDR3: CASSLRDLAYEQYF

V: TRBV30
CDR3: CAWNRDTPYEQYF

V: TRBV29-1
CDR3: CSVDRGRTGELFF

V: TRBV29-1
CDR3: CSVKGTGSNSPLHF

V: TRBV7-9
CDR3: CASSSGTGNYNEQFF

V: TRBV7-3
CDR3: CASSLLLGAFF

V: TRBV13
CDR3: CASSPFFRDNTIYF

V: TRBV5-1
CDR3: CASTPGRGRNTEAFF

V: TRBV13
CDR3: CASSVGGLQSPLHF

V: TRBV5-1
CDR3: CASTWGRRRATDTQYF

V: TRBV29-1
CDR3: CSVGDRGLTEKLFF

V: TRBV5-6
CDR3: CASSRTRDREAYEQYF

V: TRBV6-5
CDR3: CASSYSRVGTEAFF

V: TRBV10-3
CDR3: CAITAGGTYEQYF

V: TRBV30
CDR3: CAWAPGGGVSYTF

V: TRBV5-1
CDR3: CASSLGGGGSSYNEQFF

V: TRBV7-6
CDR3: CASLRGLAGETQYF

V: TRBV9
CDR3: CASSVVGQGPSPVYGYTF

V: TRBV4-1
CDR3: CASSQDRGAGIYGYTF

V: TRBV11-2
CDR3: CASSLSLEGSSYNEQFF

V: TRBV5-6
CDR3: CASSETTRGTDTQYF

V: TRBV5-1
CDR3: CASSLILRDRVGETQYF

V: TRBV5-4
CDR3: CASSLPHRVGNTEAFF

V: TRBV25-1
CDR3: CASRKTYDTEAFF

V: TRBV27
CDR3: CASSPRQGASQPQHF

V: TRBV5-8
CDR3: CASSLGGQETQYF

V: TRBV28
CDR3: CASSPGQVRTEAFF

V: TRBV11-2
CDR3: CASSPFGTSGSGELFF

V: TRBV7-8
CDR3: CASSPRVGGGNTF

V: TRBV4-1
CDR3: CASSQGVQGNQPQHF

V: TRBV7-6
CDR3: CASSSSAGQWDEKLFF

V: TRBV6-5
CDR3: CASSRRRGGMWEAFF

V: TRBV4-1
CDR3: CASSQGFHRGSAGEYWETQYF

V: TRBV12-1
CDR3: CASSFLAATYEQYF

V: TRBV7-2
CDR3: CASSFTGGSGNTIYF

V: TRBV30
CDR3: CAWSPLALARTDTQYF

V: TRBV5-1
CDR3: CASSLAQGRNTEAFF

V: TRBV9
CDR3: CASSAGTGGVEPQHF

V: TRBV7-2
CDR3: CASSPLSSYEQYF

V: TRBV5-4
CDR3: CASSLVADRETQYF